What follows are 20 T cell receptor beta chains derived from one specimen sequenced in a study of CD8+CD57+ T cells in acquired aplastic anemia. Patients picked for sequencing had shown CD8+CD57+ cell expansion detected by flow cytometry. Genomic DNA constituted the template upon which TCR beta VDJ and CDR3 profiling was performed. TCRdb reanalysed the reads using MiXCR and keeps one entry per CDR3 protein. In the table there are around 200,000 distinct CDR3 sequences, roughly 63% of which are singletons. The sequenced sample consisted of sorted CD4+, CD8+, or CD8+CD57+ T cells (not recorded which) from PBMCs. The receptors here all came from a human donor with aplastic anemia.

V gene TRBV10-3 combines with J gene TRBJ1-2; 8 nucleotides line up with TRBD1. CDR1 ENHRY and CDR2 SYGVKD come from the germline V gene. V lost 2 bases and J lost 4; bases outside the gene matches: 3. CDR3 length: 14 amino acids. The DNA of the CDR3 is TGTGCCATCAGTGAGGACAGGGGAATCTATGGCTACACCTTC. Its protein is CAISEDRGIYGYTF.

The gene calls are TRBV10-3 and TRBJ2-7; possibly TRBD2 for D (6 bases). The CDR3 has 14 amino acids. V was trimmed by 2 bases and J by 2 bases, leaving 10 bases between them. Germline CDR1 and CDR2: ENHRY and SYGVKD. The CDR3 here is CAISEAGRTYEQYF. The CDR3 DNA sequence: TGTGCCATCAGTGAGGCGGGACGCACCTACGAGCAGTACTTC.

The CDR3 here is CASSPYYEQYF. CDR3 coding DNA: TGTGCCAGCAGCCCGTACTACGAGCAGTACTTC. The chain carries TRBV3-1 and TRBJ2-7; the D is unclear. There are 11 residues in the CDR3. CDR1 and CDR2 from the germline V gene are LGHDT and YNNKEL (reference sequence). Deletions cut 4 bases from V and 3 bases from J, with 4 bases between.

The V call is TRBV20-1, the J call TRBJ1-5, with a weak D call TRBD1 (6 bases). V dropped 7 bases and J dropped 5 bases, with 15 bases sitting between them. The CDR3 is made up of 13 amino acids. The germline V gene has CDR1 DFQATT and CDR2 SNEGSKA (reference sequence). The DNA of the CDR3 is TGCAGTGTTTGGGACAACTCGTATCAGCCCCAGCATTTT. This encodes CSVWDNSYQPQHF.

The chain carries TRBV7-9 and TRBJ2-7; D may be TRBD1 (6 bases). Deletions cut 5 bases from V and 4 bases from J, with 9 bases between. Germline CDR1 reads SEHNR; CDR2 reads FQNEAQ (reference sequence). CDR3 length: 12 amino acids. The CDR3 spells CASSTGQYEQYF. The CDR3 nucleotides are TGTGCCAGCAGCACCGGACAGTACGAGCAGTACTTC. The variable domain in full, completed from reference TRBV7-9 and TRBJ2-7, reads DTGVSQNPRHKITKRGQNVTFRCDPISEHNRLYWYRQTLGQGPEFLTYFQNEAQLEKSRLLSDRFSAERPKGSFSTLEIQRTEQGDSAMYLCASSTGQYEQYFGPGTRLTVT.

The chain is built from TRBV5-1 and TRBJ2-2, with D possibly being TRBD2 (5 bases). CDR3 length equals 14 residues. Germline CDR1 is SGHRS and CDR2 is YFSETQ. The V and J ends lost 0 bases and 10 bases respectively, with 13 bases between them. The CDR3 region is CASSLVEGAVELFF. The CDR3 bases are TGCGCCAGCAGCTTGGTAGAGGGAGCCGTGGAGCTGTTTTTT.

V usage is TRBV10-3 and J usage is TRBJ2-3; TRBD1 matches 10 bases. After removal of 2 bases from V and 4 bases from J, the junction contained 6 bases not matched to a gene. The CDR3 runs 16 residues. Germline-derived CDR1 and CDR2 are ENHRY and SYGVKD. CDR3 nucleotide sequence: TGTGCCATCAGTGAGGGGGGGACAGGGGCCGCAGATACGCAGTATTTT. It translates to CAISEGGTGAADTQYF.

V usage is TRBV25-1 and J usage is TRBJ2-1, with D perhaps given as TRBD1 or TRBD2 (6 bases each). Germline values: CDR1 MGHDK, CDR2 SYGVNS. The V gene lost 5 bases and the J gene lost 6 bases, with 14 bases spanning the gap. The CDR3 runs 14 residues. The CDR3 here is CASSPIGGFNEQFF. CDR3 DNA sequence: TGTGCCAGCAGTCCCATAGGGGGGTTCAATGAGCAGTTCTTC.

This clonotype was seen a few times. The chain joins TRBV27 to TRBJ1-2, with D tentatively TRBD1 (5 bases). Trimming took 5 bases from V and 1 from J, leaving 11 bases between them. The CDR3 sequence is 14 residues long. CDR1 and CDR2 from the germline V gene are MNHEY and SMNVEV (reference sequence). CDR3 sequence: CASSPGGFNYGYTF. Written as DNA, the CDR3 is TGTGCCAGCAGTCCCGGGGGATTTAACTATGGCTACACCTTC.

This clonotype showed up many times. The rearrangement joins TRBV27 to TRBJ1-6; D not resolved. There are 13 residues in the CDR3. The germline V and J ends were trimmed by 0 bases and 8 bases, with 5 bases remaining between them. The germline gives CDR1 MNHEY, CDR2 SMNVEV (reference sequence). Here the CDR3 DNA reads TGTGCCAGCAGTTTATCGAGGGATTCACCCCTCCACTTT. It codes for CASSLSRDSPLHF.

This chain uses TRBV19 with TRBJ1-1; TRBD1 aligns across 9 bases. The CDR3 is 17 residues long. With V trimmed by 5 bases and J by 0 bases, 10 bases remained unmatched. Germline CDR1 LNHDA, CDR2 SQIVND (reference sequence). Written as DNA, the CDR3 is TGTGCCAGTAGTGTTCGACAGGGGGGTTTCATGAACACTGAAGCTTTCTTT. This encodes CASSVRQGGFMNTEAFF.

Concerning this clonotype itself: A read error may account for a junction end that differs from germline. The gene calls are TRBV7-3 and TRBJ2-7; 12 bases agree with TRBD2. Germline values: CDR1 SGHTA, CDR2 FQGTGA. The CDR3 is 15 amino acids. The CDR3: CASSVTTSGSYEQYF. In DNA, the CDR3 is TGTGCCAGCAGCGTAACGACTAGCGGGAGCTACGAGCAGTACTTC.

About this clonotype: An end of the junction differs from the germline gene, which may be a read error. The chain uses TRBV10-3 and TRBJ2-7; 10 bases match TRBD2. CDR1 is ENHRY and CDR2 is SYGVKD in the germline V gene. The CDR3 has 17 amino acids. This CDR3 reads CAISESLAGEKSYEQYF. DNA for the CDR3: TGCGCCATCAGTGAGTCGCTAGCGGGAGAAAAATCCTACGAGCAGTACTTC.

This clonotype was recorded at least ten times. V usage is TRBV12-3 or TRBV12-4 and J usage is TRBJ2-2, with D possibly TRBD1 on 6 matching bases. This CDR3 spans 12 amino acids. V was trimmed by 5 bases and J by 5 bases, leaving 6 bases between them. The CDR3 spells CASSGQTGELFF. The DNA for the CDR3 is TGTGCCAGCAGTGGACAGACCGGGGAGCTGTTTTTT.

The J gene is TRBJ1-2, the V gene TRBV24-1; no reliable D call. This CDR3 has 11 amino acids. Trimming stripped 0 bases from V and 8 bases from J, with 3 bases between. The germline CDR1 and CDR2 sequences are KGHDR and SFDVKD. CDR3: CATSDLGGYTF. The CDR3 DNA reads TGTGCCACCAGTGATTTGGGGGGCTACACCTTC.

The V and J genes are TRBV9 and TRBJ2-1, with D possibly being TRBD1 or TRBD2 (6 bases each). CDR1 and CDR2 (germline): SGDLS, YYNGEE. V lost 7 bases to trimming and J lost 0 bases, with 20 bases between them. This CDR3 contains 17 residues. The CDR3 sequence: CASEGGGRGNSYNEQFF. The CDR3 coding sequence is TGTGCCAGCGAGGGTGGGGGGCGCGGGAACTCCTACAATGAGCAGTTCTTC.

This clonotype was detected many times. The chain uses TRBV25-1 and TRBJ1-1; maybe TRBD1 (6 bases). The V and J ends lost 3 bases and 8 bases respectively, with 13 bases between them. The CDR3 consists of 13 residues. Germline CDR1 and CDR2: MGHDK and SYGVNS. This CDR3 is CASSDLGGPEAFF. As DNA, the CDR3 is TGTGCCAGCAGTGATCTGGGGGGCCCCGAAGCTTTCTTT.

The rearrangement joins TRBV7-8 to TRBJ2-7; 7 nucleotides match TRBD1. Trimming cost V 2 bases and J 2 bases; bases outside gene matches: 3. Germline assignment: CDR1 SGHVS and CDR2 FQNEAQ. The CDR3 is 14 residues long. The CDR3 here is CASSLWQGAYEQYF. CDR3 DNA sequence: TGTGCCAGCAGCTTATGGCAGGGGGCCTACGAGCAGTACTTC.

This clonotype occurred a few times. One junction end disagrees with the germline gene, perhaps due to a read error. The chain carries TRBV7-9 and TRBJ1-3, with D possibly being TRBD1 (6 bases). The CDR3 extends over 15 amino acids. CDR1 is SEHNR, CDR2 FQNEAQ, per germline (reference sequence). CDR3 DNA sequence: TGTGCCAGCAGCTTGGGGGCCGGCTCTGGAAACATCATATATTTT. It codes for CASSLGAGSGNIIYF. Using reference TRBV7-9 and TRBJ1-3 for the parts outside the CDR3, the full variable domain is DTGVSQNPRHKITKRGQNVTFRCDPISEHNRLYWYRQTLGQGPEFLTYFQNEAQLEKSRLLSDRFSAERPKGSFSTLEIQRTEQGDSAMYLCASSLGAGSGNIIYFGEGSWLTVV.

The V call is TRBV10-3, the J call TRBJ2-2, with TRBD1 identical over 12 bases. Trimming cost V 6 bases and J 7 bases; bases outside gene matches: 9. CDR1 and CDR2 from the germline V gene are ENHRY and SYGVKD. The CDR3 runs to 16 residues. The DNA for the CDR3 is TGTGCCATCAGGGGGACAGGGGGCACCCCCGGCGGGGAGCTGTTTTTT. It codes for CAIRGTGGTPGGELFF.